This T cell receptor (beta chain) was recovered during a study of tumor-infiltrating lymphocytes in primary liver carcinoma. Taking about 18-32 mg of unsorted bulk tissue, the authors co-extracted RNA and DNA. This clonotype has ten or more counts. The CDR3 runs 17 residues. CDR1 SGHVS and CDR2 FQNEAQ come from the germline V gene. The J segment lost 7 bases and the V segment lost 6 bases, leaving 13 bases of the junction unmatched. Synthesis of TCR beta cDNA was carried out from 500 ng total RNA with a constant-region primer. Libraries covering TCR beta were generated through three nested multiplex PCR rounds (using a slightly modified ARM-PCR). Forward primers for TRBV1-TRBV30 and a C-beta reverse primer served the first two PCR rounds, at 10 cycles each. TCRdb independently ran MiXCR on the multiplex PCR reads; one entry per CDR3 protein. This sample has about 120,000 distinct CDR3 sequences, with under 70% found just once.

The sequence derives from a woman aged 55-69 years with primary liver carcinoma and hepatitis B virus infection. Sequenced input: tumor-adjacent normal liver tissue. This rearrangement joins TRBV7-8 to TRBJ2-1, with 12 nucleotides matching TRBD2. The CDR3 DNA reads TGTGCCAGCAGGACGAACCGGGGGGGACTAGCGGGTAATGAGCAGTTCTTC. It codes for CASRTNRGGLAGNEQFF.